What follows describes a single T cell receptor beta chain. These data originate in a study of CD8+ T cells in alopecia areata. The treatment: oral pan-JAK inhibitor, 5-10 mg twice daily. cDNA reverse transcribed from extracted RNA served as the sequencing template. The protocol was immunoSEQ multiplex PCR, while the TCRdb copy is restricted to in-frame clones and leaves out a portion. Among 200,000 to 250,000 clones, more than 45% were seen once, and the ten largest hold around 1.5%. This receptor was identified in a human donor with alopecia areata. The specimen comprised CD4+ T cells sorted from blood, sampled at week 4, from a patient treated with tofacitinib.

The CDR3 DNA reads as TGTGCCAGCAGCCCACTTGATACGCAGTATTTT. Residues: CASSPLDTQYF. The chain carries TRBV7-8 and TRBJ2-3; D call uncertain. There are 11 residues in the CDR3. Germline V lookup: CDR1 SGHVS, CDR2 FQNEAQ. V gave up 5 bases and J gave up 6 bases, with 6 bases separating them.